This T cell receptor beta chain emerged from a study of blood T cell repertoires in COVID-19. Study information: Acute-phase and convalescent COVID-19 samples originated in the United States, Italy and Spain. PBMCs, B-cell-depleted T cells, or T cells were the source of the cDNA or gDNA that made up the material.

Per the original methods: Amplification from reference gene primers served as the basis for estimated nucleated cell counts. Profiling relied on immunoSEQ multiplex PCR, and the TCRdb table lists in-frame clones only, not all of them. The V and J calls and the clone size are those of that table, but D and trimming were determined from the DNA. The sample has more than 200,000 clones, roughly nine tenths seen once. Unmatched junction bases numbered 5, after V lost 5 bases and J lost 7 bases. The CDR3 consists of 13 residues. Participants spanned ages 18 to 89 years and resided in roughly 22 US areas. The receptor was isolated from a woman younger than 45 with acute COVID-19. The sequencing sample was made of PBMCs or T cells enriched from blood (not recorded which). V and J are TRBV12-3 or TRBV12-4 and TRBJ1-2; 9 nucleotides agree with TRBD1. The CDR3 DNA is TGTGCCAGCAGTGGAACAGGGGGCTTTGGCTACACCTTC. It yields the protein CASSGTGGFGYTF.